The 31 T cell receptor beta chains below were found in one sample sequenced in a study of shared clonotypes between healthy human individuals (TCRdb year 2020). Libraries were prepared through the immunoSEQ multiplex PCR assay. What TCRdb holds here is the immuneACCESS table cut down to in-frame rearrangements. Part of the clones is not present; checked against another copy, under half of the missing clones reflect an unresolved V gene, and the others are unexplained. The table for this sample lists millions of clones; roughly 96% of them were counted only once. The ten largest clones add up to 0.1% to 0.15% of the sample. The sequenced sample was naive CD4+ T cells sorted from blood. Interpreted using the paper, the cell subset or site label stands for: CD45RA+ positively selected. Receptors were obtained from a man between 18 and 29 years old in good health.

The J gene is TRBJ2-2, the V gene TRBV6-1; D remains ambiguous. Germline V gene sequence: CDR1 MNHNS, CDR2 SASEGT. This CDR3 has 12 residues. V lost 6 bases, J lost 9 bases, and 11 bases lay in between. CDR3 amino acids: CASRTTPRELFF. DNA of the CDR3: TGTGCCAGCAGAACAACTCCAAGGGAGCTGTTTTTT.

The gene calls are TRBV6-6 and TRBJ1-4, with 8 nucleotides matching TRBD1. V gave up 7 bases and J gave up 4 bases; unmatched junction bases: 8. Looked up from germline, CDR1 is MNHNY and CDR2 is SVGAGI (reference sequence). The CDR3 runs to 15 residues. CDR3 coding DNA: TGTGCCAGCACCCCGGGGACAGGAGTTAATGAAAAACTGTTTTTT. This gives the protein CASTPGTGVNEKLFF.

The CDR3 DNA reads as TGCGCCAGCAGCCAATTCACAGGTAACACTGAAGCTTTCTTT. Encoded protein: CASSQFTGNTEAFF. The chain recombines TRBV4-1 with TRBJ1-1, with a weak D call TRBD1 (5 bases). CDR1 and CDR2 from the germline V gene are MGHRA and YSYEKL. V lost 2 bases and J 2 bases, leaving 9 bases between the germline ends. The CDR3 is 14 amino acids.

J is TRBJ2-2 and V is TRBV5-1; 9 bases fit TRBD2. Looked up from germline, CDR1 is SGHRS and CDR2 is YFSETQ. The junction had 15 bases not matched to a gene; V was cut back by 6 bases and J by 6 bases. The CDR3 spans 17 residues. CDR3 sequence (DNA): TGCGCCAGCACCCTTGGACTAGCGACATGGGGGGCCGGGGAGCTGTTTTTT. As protein: CASTLGLATWGAGELFF.

The chain has TRBV7-2 and TRBJ1-2; weak D call: TRBD1 (6 bases). Deletions cut 5 bases from V and 8 bases from J, with 12 bases between. Germline V gives CDR1 SGHTA, CDR2 FQGNSA. The CDR3 sequence is 12 residues long. The DNA of the CDR3 is TGTGCCAGCAGCCCCGACAGGAGGGGCTACACCTTC. It encodes CASSPDRRGYTF.

This clone was picked up one time. This chain joins TRBV14 and TRBJ2-7; D may be TRBD1 or TRBD2 (5 bases each). Trimming removed 4 bases from V and 2 bases from J, with 12 bases in between. The CDR3 is 14 amino acids. Per the germline V gene, CDR1 is SGHDN and CDR2 is FVKESK. This CDR3 reads CASSRDQTTYEQYF. For the CDR3, the DNA is TGTGCCAGCAGCCGGGACCAAACCACCTACGAGCAGTACTTC.

This sequence joins TRBV10-3 and TRBJ1-3; TRBD1 matches at 8 bases. The J segment lost 2 bases and the V segment lost 5 bases, leaving 2 bases of the junction unmatched. This CDR3 has 14 residues. Per the germline V gene, CDR1 is ENHRY and CDR2 is SYGVKD. The CDR3 nucleotides read TGTGCCATCAGTCAGGGGGCCACTGGAAACACCATATATTTT. The encoded protein is CAISQGATGNTIYF.

The chain uses TRBV2 and TRBJ2-4, with D perhaps matching TRBD1 (6 bases). Trimming took 6 bases from V and 0 from J, leaving 12 bases between them. CDR1 and CDR2 from the germline V gene are SNHLY and FYNNEI. The CDR3 is 15 amino acids. Here the CDR3 reads CASRAGDAAKNIQYF. The CDR3 region has the DNA TGTGCCAGCAGAGCAGGGGATGCAGCCAAAAACATTCAGTACTTC.

The V gene is TRBV28, the J gene TRBJ2-2, with TRBD2 matching 11 bases. The CDR3 loop spans 15 amino acids. The J segment lost 4 bases and the V segment lost 5 bases, leaving 3 bases of the junction unmatched. Germline V gives CDR1 MDHEN, CDR2 SYDVKM. CDR3 sequence (DNA): TGTGCCAGCAGTGTAGCGGGGGGGCTCACCGGGGAGCTGTTTTTT. Protein: CASSVAGGLTGELFF.

The rearrangement joins TRBV2 to TRBJ1-2; D perhaps matches TRBD1 (5 bases). Per the germline V gene, CDR1 is SNHLY and CDR2 is FYNNEI. Trimming cost V 11 bases and J 7 bases, with 20 bases left between them. This CDR3 comprises 13 residues. The CDR3 DNA sequence: TGTGCCGGGTCGTTAATGGCTACAGGTGGCTACACCTTC. It encodes CAGSLMATGGYTF.

V gene TRBV7-2 combines with J gene TRBJ2-1, with TRBD2 matching 12 bases. The V segment lost 4 bases and the J segment 7 bases; nucleotides outside the gene matches: 5. The CDR3 has 15 amino acids. Germline loops: CDR1 SGHTA, CDR2 FQGNSA. The CDR3 here is CASSWGLAGRNEQFF. In nucleotides, the CDR3 is TGTGCCAGCAGCTGGGGACTAGCGGGTCGGAATGAGCAGTTCTTC.

This sequence joins TRBV27 and TRBJ2-5; D may correspond to TRBD1 or TRBD2 (6 bases each). Germline V gene sequence: CDR1 MNHEY, CDR2 SMNVEV (reference sequence). This CDR3 has 14 residues. V dropped 2 bases and J dropped 2 bases, with 9 bases sitting between them. The CDR3 nucleotides read TGTGCCAGCAGTTTAGGAGGGGGACAAGAGACCCAGTACTTC. Encoded protein: CASSLGGGQETQYF.

A few counts support this clone. The rearrangement joins TRBV9 to TRBJ1-1; D unresolved. Between the trimmed V and J ends, which lost 0 bases and 3 bases, there was a span of 6 bases. Germline V gene lookup returns CDR1 SGDLS and CDR2 YYNGEE. This CDR3 has 13 residues. The CDR3 spells CASSVGVDTEAFF. CDR3 nucleotides: TGTGCCAGCAGCGTAGGTGTGGACACTGAAGCTTTCTTT.

The chain combines TRBV25-1 with TRBJ2-3; 8 nucleotides agree with TRBD2. V lost 1 base, J lost 3 bases, and 3 bases stayed unmatched. CDR3 length equals 15 residues. The germline V gene has CDR1 MGHDK and CDR2 SYGVNS. The CDR3 is CASSESLAGTDTQYF. CDR3 DNA: TGTGCCAGCAGTGAATCGCTAGCGGGTACAGATACGCAGTATTTT.

This clone was seen a few times. The CDR3 sequence is CAWTGDVIYGYTF. Written as DNA, the CDR3 is TGTGCCTGGACGGGGGACGTTATCTATGGCTACACCTTC. This chain links TRBV30 with TRBJ1-2; tentatively, D is TRBD1 (5 bases). V lost 4 bases and J lost 4, with 13 bases in between. The CDR3 length is 13 residues. CDR1 is GTSNPN, CDR2 SVGIG, per germline (reference sequence).

This rearrangement joins TRBV19 to TRBJ2-5, with TRBD2 identical over 11 bases. CDR1 is LNHDA, CDR2 SQIVND, per germline (reference sequence). The CDR3 sequence is 16 residues long. After removal of 1 base from V and 7 bases from J, the junction contained 8 bases not matched to a gene. The DNA for the CDR3 is TGTGCCAGTAGTATAGTGACTAGCGGGGACCTTGTGACCCAGTACTTC. Translation gives CASSIVTSGDLVTQYF.

This sequence joins TRBV10-3 and TRBJ1-3; D is possibly TRBD1 (6 bases). V was cut by 5 bases and J by 0 bases, with 14 bases left in between. Germline loops: CDR1 ENHRY, CDR2 SYGVKD. The CDR3 runs 16 residues. CDR3 sequence reads: CAISPEGGSSGNTIYF. The CDR3 region has the DNA TGTGCCATCAGTCCGGAGGGGGGTAGCTCTGGAAACACCATATATTTT.

The chain links TRBV5-1 to TRBJ2-7, with D possibly matching TRBD2 (6 bases). This CDR3 has 15 residues. CDR1 and CDR2 (germline): SGHRS, YFSETQ. V lost 4 bases and J lost 1, with 15 bases in between. DNA of the CDR3: TGCGCCAGCAGCCCCCACGGGAGTGGGTCCTACGAGCAGTACTTC. Residues: CASSPHGSGSYEQYF.

The rearrangement joins TRBV10-2 to TRBJ1-2; 10 nucleotides line up with TRBD1. The CDR3 is 15 amino acids. Germline CDR1 WSHSY, CDR2 SAAADI. Trimming cost V 0 bases and J 2 bases; bases outside gene matches: 0. The CDR3 DNA reads as TGCGCCAGCAGTGAGTCGGGACAGGGGAACTATGGCTACACCTTC. Amino acids: CASSESGQGNYGYTF.

The chain has TRBV2 and TRBJ2-1; 11 nucleotides agree with TRBD2. Germline CDR1 and CDR2: SNHLY and FYNNEI. V lost 3 bases and J lost 6; bases outside the gene matches: 16. The CDR3 has 19 residues. This CDR3 reads CASSERVAGGPRLGNEQFF. CDR3 in DNA: TGTGCCAGCAGTGAGAGGGTAGCGGGAGGGCCAAGGTTGGGCAATGAGCAGTTCTTC.

This chain uses TRBV11-1 with TRBJ2-7, with 8 bases fitting TRBD2. The CDR3 is made up of 17 amino acids. Trimming removed 5 bases from V and 7 bases from J; junction bases left unmatched: 19. Germline assignment: CDR1 SGHAT and CDR2 FQDESV (reference sequence). Here the CDR3 reads CASSLGGGQTAYEEQYF. DNA for the CDR3: TGTGCCAGCAGCCTTGGCGGGGGGCAAACGGCCTACGAGGAGCAGTACTTC. The variable domain in full, completed from reference TRBV11-1 and TRBJ2-7, reads EAEVAQSPRYKITEKSQAVAFWCDPISGHATLYWYRQILGQGPELLVQFQDESVVDDSQLPKDRFSAERLKGVDSTLKIQPAELGDSAMYLCASSLGGGQTAYEEQYFGPGTRLTVT.

V and J are TRBV6-5 and TRBJ2-2; D not resolved. V gave up 0 bases and J gave up 4 bases, with 9 bases separating them. The germline gives CDR1 MNHEY, CDR2 SVGAGI. The length of the CDR3 is 15 residues. The CDR3: CASSYSFGRTGELFF. The DNA for the CDR3 is TGTGCCAGCAGTTACTCGTTTGGTCGCACCGGGGAGCTGTTTTTT.

This sequence joins TRBV7-2 and TRBJ2-1, with D perhaps matching TRBD1 (5 bases). This CDR3 is 14 amino acids long. The V gene's germline CDR1 is SGHTA and CDR2 FQGNSA. Trimming cost V 3 bases and J 7 bases, with 13 bases left between them. CDR3 amino acids: CASSLAAGSNEQFF. DNA for the CDR3: TGTGCCAGCAGCTTGGCGGCAGGGTCGAATGAGCAGTTCTTC.

This chain uses TRBV10-3 with TRBJ2-5, with D uncertain. Trimming stripped 3 bases from V and 7 bases from J, with 9 bases between. There are 12 residues in the CDR3. Germline V gives CDR1 ENHRY, CDR2 SYGVKD. This CDR3 reads CAISDHEGTQYF. CDR3 sequence (DNA): TGTGCCATCAGTGATCACGAAGGGACCCAGTACTTC.

Worth noting for this clone: The sample contains more than one DNA sequence encoding this CDR3. The V gene is TRBV5-4, the J gene TRBJ1-2; TRBD1 is a possible D gene (5 bases). This CDR3 region has 14 residues. Germline assignment: CDR1 SGHNT and CDR2 YYREEE (reference sequence). Trimming cost V 0 bases and J 3 bases, with 9 bases left between them. CDR3 nucleotide sequence: TGTGCCAGCAGCTTGGGGGGCCTAGACTATGGCTACACCTTC. Protein sequence: CASSLGGLDYGYTF.

V and J are TRBV6-5 and TRBJ1-5; D ambiguous. V was clipped by 8 bases and J by 9 bases, with 17 bases between them. Germline CDR1 reads MNHEY; CDR2 reads SVGAGI. The CDR3 length is 13 residues. Written as DNA, the CDR3 is TGTGCCAGCTCCCCAGGTATCGGGCGGCCCCAGCATTTT. As protein: CASSPGIGRPQHF.

The V gene is TRBV10-3, the J gene TRBJ2-3; 8 bases line up with TRBD2. Germline V gene data show CDR1 as ENHRY and CDR2 as SYGVKD. Losses at the gene ends were 6 bases for V and 2 bases for J; bases not matched to a gene: 4. The CDR3 is made up of 14 amino acids. CDR3 residues: CAISRGLDTDTQYF. In nucleotides, the CDR3 is TGTGCCATCAGCAGGGGACTAGACACAGATACGCAGTATTTT.

The rearrangement uses TRBV9 and TRBJ2-7; D is unresolved. The CDR3 covers 15 residues. The germline V and J ends were trimmed by 4 bases and 2 bases, with 16 bases remaining between them. Germline CDR1 is SGDLS and CDR2 is YYNGEE. CDR3 region: CASSPHGRSTYEQYF. For the CDR3, the DNA is TGTGCCAGCAGCCCCCACGGGCGCTCGACCTACGAGCAGTACTTC.

The J gene is TRBJ1-1, the V gene TRBV6-5; D ambiguous. The V end lost 2 bases, the J end lost 3 bases, and 7 bases lay between the germline ends. CDR1 is MNHEY, CDR2 SVGAGI, per germline. The length of the CDR3 is 13 residues. The CDR3 region is CASSYGDHTEAFF. The CDR3 region has the DNA TGTGCCAGCAGTTACGGTGATCACACTGAAGCTTTCTTT.

The J gene is TRBJ2-2, the V gene TRBV19, with 14 bases identical to TRBD2. CDR1 is LNHDA, CDR2 SQIVND, per germline (reference sequence). The length of the CDR3 is 16 residues. The trim removed 9 bases at V and 8 bases at J, leaving 11 bases unmatched. The CDR3 region is CARIGGTSGRFGELFF. Here the CDR3 DNA reads TGTGCCAGGATAGGCGGGACTAGCGGGAGATTTGGGGAGCTGTTTTTT.

This clone was picked up a small number of times. The chain employs TRBV5-5 and TRBJ1-5, with 9 bases aligning to TRBD1. V gave up 4 bases and J gave up 2 bases; unmatched junction bases: 7. Germline V gene sequence: CDR1 SGHKS, CDR2 YYEKEE (reference sequence). The length of the CDR3 is 16 residues. CDR3 sequence: CASSLGQGRGNQPQHF. CDR3 DNA sequence: TGTGCCAGCAGCCTAGGACAGGGGAGGGGCAATCAGCCCCAGCATTTT.